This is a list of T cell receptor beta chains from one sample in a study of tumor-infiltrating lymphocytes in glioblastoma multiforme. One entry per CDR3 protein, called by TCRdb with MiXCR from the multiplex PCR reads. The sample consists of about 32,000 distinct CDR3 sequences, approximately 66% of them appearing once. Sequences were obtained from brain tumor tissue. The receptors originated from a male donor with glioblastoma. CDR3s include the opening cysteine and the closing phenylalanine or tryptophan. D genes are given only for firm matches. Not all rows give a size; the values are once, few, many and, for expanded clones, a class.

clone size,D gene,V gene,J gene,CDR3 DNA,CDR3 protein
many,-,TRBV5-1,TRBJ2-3,TGCGCCAGCAGCCCCGGGACTCCGGGCGATACGCAGTATTTT,CASSPGTPGDTQYF
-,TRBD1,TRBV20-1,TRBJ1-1,TGCAGTGCTACAGACAGGGCCCATGCCATGAACACTGAAGCTTCCTTT,CSATDRAHAMNTEASF
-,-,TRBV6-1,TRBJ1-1,TGTACTAGCAGTTACGGGGGGAACACTGAAGCTTTCTTT,CTSSYGGNTEAFF
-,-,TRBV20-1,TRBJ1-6,TGCAGTGCTAGGAATCAGCCCAATAATTCACCCCTCCACTTT,CSARNQPNNSPLHF
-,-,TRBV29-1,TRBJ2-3,TGCAGCGTTGTGGGGGGGGCCAGATACGCAGTATTT,CSVVGGARYAVF
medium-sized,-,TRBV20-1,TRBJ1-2,TGCAGTGCTAGGTTGGGGGTTCCAAGCTATGGCTACACCTTC,CSARLGVPSYGYTF
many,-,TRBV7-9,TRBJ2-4,TGTGCCAGCAGCTTCCCGCAGGATCGTGGAAACATTCAGTACTTC,CASSFPQDRGNIQYF
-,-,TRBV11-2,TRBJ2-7,TGCGCCAGCAGTTTCTCTAGCCTAACACTATACGAGCAGTACTTC,CASSFSSLTLYEQYF
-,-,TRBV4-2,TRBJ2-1,TGTGCCAGCGGCCAAGTGGAGGCGGGAGAGCAGTTCTTC,CASGQVEAGEQFF
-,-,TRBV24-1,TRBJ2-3,TGTGCCACCAGTGATTTTACAGACGCTCACACAGATACGCAGTATTTT,CATSDFTDAHTDTQYF
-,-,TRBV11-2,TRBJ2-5,TGTGCCAGCAGCTTAGAAGTCTTGGGCCTCCGGTTCTTC,CASSLEVLGLRFF
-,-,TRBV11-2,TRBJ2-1,TGTGCCAGCAGCTTAGATACGGGGAATGTCCAGTTCTTC,CASSLDTGNVQFF
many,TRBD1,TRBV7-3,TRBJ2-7,TGTGCCAGCAGCTTGTGGTGGAGACAGGGGAGAGACGAGCAGTACTTC,CASSLWWRQGRDEQYF
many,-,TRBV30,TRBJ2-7,TGTGCCTGGAAATCAGGGACTCGCTACGAGCAGTACTTC,CAWKSGTRYEQYF
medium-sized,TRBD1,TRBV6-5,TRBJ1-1,TGTGCCAGCAAAGCGCAGGGGGCGGTAGCTTTCTTT,CASKAQGAVAFF
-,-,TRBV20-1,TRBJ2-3,TGCACTGCTAGAGCCTACGGCCTAAGCACAGATACGCAGTATTTT,CTARAYGLSTDTQYF
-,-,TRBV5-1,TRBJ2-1,TGCGCCAGCTCGGAGGTCGGGGGCGATGAGCGGTTCTTC,CASSEVGGDERFF